Presented here are 22 T cell receptor beta chains from one specimen sequenced in a study of beta chain features in type 1 diabetes. Every isolated RNA sample was fully reverse transcribed, so sequencing captured expressed TCRB transcripts. Clones were read by immunoSEQ multiplex PCR, and TCRdb kept only the in-frame ones, dropping some. This sample carries roughly 41,000 clones, roughly 50% of them seen once, and the ten largest clones take 0.72%. The specimen sequenced was central memory CD4+ T cells from blood. Receptors were obtained from a woman aged 18-29 years in good health.

The chain uses TRBV6-1 and TRBJ2-5; a possible D gene is TRBD2 (5 bases). In germline, CDR1 is MNHNS, CDR2 SASEGT. V gave up 1 base and J gave up 4 bases, with 10 bases separating them. The CDR3 extends over 14 amino acids. The CDR3 loop is CASSEGKRPETQYF. CDR3 DNA sequence: TGTGCCAGCAGTGAAGGGAAGCGGCCAGAGACCCAGTACTTC.

The chain has TRBV27 and TRBJ2-6; 9 bases fit TRBD1. Germline V lookup: CDR1 MNHEY, CDR2 SMNVEV (reference sequence). V was clipped by 5 bases and J by 3 bases; unmatched bases: 5. There are 16 residues in the CDR3. CDR3 protein: CASSPGQGYGANVLTF. The CDR3 region has the DNA TGTGCCAGCAGTCCGGGACAGGGATATGGGGCCAACGTCCTGACTTTC.

The J gene is TRBJ2-1, the V gene TRBV11-2; 9 nucleotides line up with TRBD2. The CDR3 spans 14 residues. The V gene end was trimmed by 6 bases and the J gene end by 10 bases; junction bases not matched to a gene: 10. Per germline, CDR1 SGHAT and CDR2 FQNNGV. The chain's CDR3 is CASRLAGNLLEQFF. The CDR3 DNA is TGTGCCAGCAGGCTAGCGGGGAATCTATTAGAGCAGTTCTTC.

The gene calls are TRBV7-8 and TRBJ2-5; 9 bases fit TRBD2. This CDR3 is built from 14 residues. Per the germline V gene, CDR1 is SGHVS and CDR2 is FQNEAQ. Losses at the gene ends were 2 bases for V and 5 bases for J; bases not matched to a gene: 3. CDR3 sequence (DNA): TGTGCCAGCAGCTTATCTAGCGGGAAGGAGACCCAGTACTTC. Translated, it gives CASSLSSGKETQYF.

With respect to this clone: Other DNA sequences in this specimen translate into the identical CDR3. The chain is built from TRBV2 and TRBJ1-1; D gene uncertain. The CDR3 is 12 residues long. The germline CDR1 and CDR2 sequences are SNHLY and FYNNEI. Trimming shortened V by 7 bases and J by 14 bases, and 20 bases separated the two germline ends. The DNA for the CDR3 is TGTGCCAGCAATACCTACGGGGTCGCAGCCTTCTTT. Translation gives CASNTYGVAAFF.

The chain joins TRBV2 to TRBJ1-2, with 10 bases that match TRBD1. This CDR3 has 21 amino acids. Germline V lookup: CDR1 SNHLY, CDR2 FYNNEI. J lost 1 base, V lost 6 bases, and 23 bases had no gene match. As DNA, the CDR3 is TGTGCCAGCAGCCCCCGCACCGTAAACCGGGACAGGGGACCCTTTAACTATGGCTACACCTTC. Protein: CASSPRTVNRDRGPFNYGYTF.

This clone was recorded only once. The chain combines TRBV9 with TRBJ2-3; TRBD1 is a possible D gene (6 bases). CDR1 SGDLS and CDR2 YYNGEE come from the germline V gene. Trimming shortened V by 7 bases and J by 2 bases, and 17 bases separated the two germline ends. The CDR3 sequence is 15 residues long. CDR3 in amino acids: CASAPRGGFTDTQYF. The CDR3, as DNA: TGTGCCAGCGCCCCGAGAGGGGGATTCACAGATACGCAGTATTTT.

This chain connects TRBV14 to TRBJ2-7; perhaps TRBD1 as D (5 bases). The CDR3 covers 13 residues. V lost 4 bases and J lost 2, with 9 bases in between. Looked up from germline, CDR1 is SGHDN and CDR2 is FVKESK. The DNA for the CDR3 is TGTGCCAGCAGCCCAGACAGAACCTACGAGCAGTACTTC. Translated, it gives CASSPDRTYEQYF.

This clone was observed a few times. V usage is TRBV10-3 and J usage is TRBJ2-1; TRBD2 might be the D (5 bases). There are 11 residues in the CDR3. The V gene lost 3 bases and the J gene lost 10 bases, with 7 bases spanning the gap. The germline CDR1 and CDR2 sequences are ENHRY and SYGVKD. CDR3 sequence (DNA): TGTGCCATCAGTGATCCGGGGGAGCAGTTCTTC. This translates into CAISDPGEQFF.

V gene TRBV30 combines with J gene TRBJ2-3, with 13 bases aligning to TRBD2. The CDR3 extends over 16 amino acids. Per the germline V gene, CDR1 is GTSNPN and CDR2 is SVGIG (reference sequence). Germline trimming cut 0 bases from V and 1 base from J; bases unmatched to any gene: 1. CDR3 loop: CAWSVGLAGGTDTQYF. For the CDR3, the DNA is TGTGCCTGGAGTGTAGGACTAGCGGGAGGCACAGATACGCAGTATTTT.

The chain combines TRBV29-1 with TRBJ1-4, with a possible D match to TRBD1 (6 bases). Looked up from germline, CDR1 is SQVTM and CDR2 is ANQGSEA. The CDR3 length is 14 residues. The V end lost 7 bases, the J end lost 2 bases, and 14 bases lay between the germline ends. DNA of the CDR3: TGCAGCGCCATCGAGGGGGTGACTAATGAAAAACTGTTTTTT. It codes for CSAIEGVTNEKLFF.

This clone was counted once. This chain connects TRBV9 to TRBJ1-6; perhaps TRBD1 as D (6 bases). V was trimmed by 0 bases and J by 6 bases, leaving 10 bases between them. Looked up from germline, CDR1 is SGDLS and CDR2 is YYNGEE. This CDR3 is built from 15 residues. The CDR3 nucleotides are TGTGCCAGCAGCGTAGAGGGGGGGCCTAATTCACCCCTCCACTTT. Its protein is CASSVEGGPNSPLHF.

This clone is categorized as medium-sized. The chain combines TRBV10-3 with TRBJ2-1; 10 nucleotides align to TRBD2. CDR1 is ENHRY, CDR2 SYGVKD, per germline. The CDR3 runs 15 residues. With 4 bases clipped from V and 3 bases from J, the junction kept 3 bases outside the gene matches. The CDR3 is CAISGLAGDYNEQFF. The CDR3 DNA sequence: TGTGCCATCAGTGGCCTAGCGGGAGACTACAATGAGCAGTTCTTC.

This clone was recorded a few times. The chain combines TRBV10-3 with TRBJ1-4, with TRBD1 as a possible D gene (5 bases). Trimming took off 2 bases at V and 0 bases at J, with 13 bases between the two ends. Germline assignment: CDR1 ENHRY and CDR2 SYGVKD. The CDR3 covers 17 residues. CDR3 sequence: CAISERAGRPTNEKLFF. The CDR3 bases are TGTGCCATCAGTGAGAGGGCAGGGCGGCCAACTAATGAAAAACTGTTTTTT.

The rearrangement links TRBV25-1 to TRBJ2-7; 7 nucleotides agree with TRBD1. CDR1 and CDR2 from the germline V gene are MGHDK and SYGVNS. J was trimmed by 0 bases and V by 3 bases; bases with no gene match: 2. The CDR3 is 14 amino acids. The CDR3 loop reads CASSEDRSSYEQYF. CDR3 coding DNA: TGTGCCAGCAGTGAGGACAGGAGCTCCTACGAGCAGTACTTC.

V gene TRBV18 combines with J gene TRBJ2-5; maybe TRBD2 (5 bases). V lost 3 bases and J 5 bases, leaving 10 bases between the germline ends. Germline loops: CDR1 KGHSH, CDR2 LQKENI. The CDR3 contains 13 residues. The CDR3 bases are TGTGCCAGCTCACCCGGGGTAGATGAGACCCAGTACTTC. Amino acid sequence: CASSPGVDETQYF.

The chain is built from TRBV5-1 and TRBJ1-4; TRBD1 matches 11 bases. Germline CDR1 reads SGHRS; CDR2 reads YFSETQ. The CDR3 consists of 15 residues. Trimming removed 2 bases from V and 7 bases from J; junction bases left unmatched: 4. This chain's CDR3 is CASSLRTGGSEKLFF. The DNA for the CDR3 is TGCGCCAGCAGCTTAAGGACAGGGGGCAGTGAAAAACTGTTTTTT.

The CDR3 protein is CASERLAGAETQYF. The CDR3 coding sequence is TGTGCCAGCGAAAGACTAGCTGGAGCAGAGACCCAGTACTTC. This sequence joins TRBV2 and TRBJ2-5, with TRBD2 matching 7 bases. V shed 8 bases and J 4 bases; nucleotides not matched to a gene: 10. CDR1 is SNHLY and CDR2 is FYNNEI in the germline V gene. The length of the CDR3 is 14 residues.

The rearrangement links TRBV4-1 to TRBJ2-6; D is ambiguous. CDR3 size: 15 residues. V was shortened by 1 base and J by 0 bases, with 4 bases between the two germline ends. CDR1 MGHRA and CDR2 YSYEKL come from the germline V gene. In DNA, the CDR3 is TGCGCCAGCAGCCAAGGGCCCTCTGGGGCCAACGTCCTGACTTTC. Amino acid sequence: CASSQGPSGANVLTF.

This clone came up once. The chain links TRBV5-5 to TRBJ2-7; D possibly corresponds to TRBD2 (5 bases). Germline V gene data show CDR1 as SGHKS and CDR2 as YYEKEE (reference sequence). The CDR3 covers 13 residues. Trimming left V 10 bases short and J 0 bases short, with 14 bases between. CDR3 DNA sequence: TGTGCCGGAAGTAGGGAGAGCTCCTACGAGCAGTACTTC. Protein sequence: CAGSRESSYEQYF. Full variable domain (remainder filled in from reference TRBV5-5 and TRBJ2-7): DAGVTQSPTHLIKTRGQQVTLRCSPISGHKSVSWYQQVLGQGPQFIFQYYEKEERGRGNFPDRFSARQFPNYSSELNVNALLLGDSALYLCAGSRESSYEQYFGPGTRLTVT.

This clone turned up a few times. Here the CDR3 reads CASSFQTGQRNTEAFF. DNA of the CDR3: TGTGCCAGCAGCTTTCAAACCGGACAGAGGAACACTGAAGCTTTCTTT. The chain combines TRBV5-5 with TRBJ1-1; the D gene is possibly TRBD1 (6 bases). The CDR3 is 16 amino acids. V lost 2 bases to trimming and J lost 1 base, with 15 bases between them. Germline V CDR1 and CDR2: SGHKS, YYEKEE (reference sequence).

The rearrangement links TRBV30 to TRBJ1-1; 8 nucleotides line up with TRBD1. Germline V gives CDR1 GTSNPN, CDR2 SVGIG (reference sequence). After removal of 6 bases from V and 5 bases from J, the junction contained 11 bases not matched to a gene. The CDR3 contains 14 residues. The CDR3 bases are TGTGCCTGTACCGTTACAGGGGGTATTACTGAAGCTTTCTTT. Translating gives CACTVTGGITEAFF.